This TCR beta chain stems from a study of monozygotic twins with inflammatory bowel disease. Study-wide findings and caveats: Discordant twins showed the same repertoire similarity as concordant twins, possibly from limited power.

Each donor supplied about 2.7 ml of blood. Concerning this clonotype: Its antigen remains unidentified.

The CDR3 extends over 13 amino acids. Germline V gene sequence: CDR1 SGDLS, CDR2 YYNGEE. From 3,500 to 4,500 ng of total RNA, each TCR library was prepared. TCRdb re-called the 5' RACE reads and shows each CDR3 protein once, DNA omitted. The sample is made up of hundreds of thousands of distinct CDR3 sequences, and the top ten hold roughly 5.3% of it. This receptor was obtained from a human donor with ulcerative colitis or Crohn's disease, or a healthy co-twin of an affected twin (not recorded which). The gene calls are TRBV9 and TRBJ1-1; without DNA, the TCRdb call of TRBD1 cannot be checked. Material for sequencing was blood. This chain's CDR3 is CASSVETGGRAFF.